The present T cell receptor beta chain was sequenced within a study of blood T cell repertoires in COVID-19. Overall study: The United States, Italy and Spain provided the acute and convalescent COVID-19 samples. PBMCs, B-cell-depleted T cells, or T cells were the source of the cDNA or gDNA that made up the material.

In the authors' methods: Amplification of reference gene primers provided the estimated nucleated cell counts. Clones were read by immunoSEQ multiplex PCR, and TCRdb kept only the in-frame ones, dropping some. V, J and clone size are taken as reported in that table, and D and trimming were inferred from the DNA itself. The sample has roughly 110,000 clones, roughly 84% seen once. Sample: peripheral blood. The source is a human donor in a cohort sampled during active COVID-19.

Written as DNA, the CDR3 is TGTGCCAGCAGTCCAGGGGGCTATGGCTACACCTTC. Translated, it gives CASSPGGYGYTF. This chain links TRBV28 with TRBJ1-2, with 7 nucleotides matching TRBD1. Germline CDR1 MDHEN, CDR2 SYDVKM. The V gene end was trimmed by 5 bases and the J gene end by 4 bases; junction bases not matched to a gene: 1. The length of the CDR3 is 12 residues.